The source of this T cell receptor beta chain is a study of molecular identifiers for immune sequencing clone quantification. The bulk TCR libraries were made with methods described before and with listed TCR primers. TCRdb re-called the PCR reads through MiXCR, storing one row per CDR3 protein. The sample holds about 54,000 distinct CDR3 sequences, 20% to 25% seen once. As regards this clonotype: As yet, its antigen is unknown. The germline gene is not matched at one end of the junction; a read error may be the cause.

The CDR3 is 13 residues long. Germline V gene lookup returns CDR1 MNHEY and CDR2 SVGEGT. Overall study findings and caveats: Around 940,000 naive cells reportedly did not prevent detection of spiked Jurkat TCR RNA from one cell.

The sample comprised naive CD8+ T cells from blood, with Jurkat cell RNA spiked in. As for subset: FACS-sorted CD8+CD4-CCR7+CD45RA+ naive T cells. The TCR comes from a human donor in good health. Some libraries in this study had Jurkat cell RNA spiked in. The chain carries TRBV6-2 or TRBV6-3 and TRBJ2-7, with D maybe TRBD2 (6 bases). CDR3 sequence (DNA): TGTGCCAGCAGTTTAGGGAGGACCTACGCGCAGTACTTC. It translates to CASSLGRTYAQYF.